This record concerns one T cell receptor beta chain sequence. Generated by immunoSEQ multiplex PCR, the TCRdb table keeps only in-frame clones and is missing some. Of about 160,000 clones in the sample, roughly 90% are singletons; the top ten hold 4.3%. This specimen belongs to a study of T cell responses to AZD1222 COVID-19 vaccine. V gave up 5 bases and J gave up 1 base; unmatched junction bases: 1. This CDR3 is 14 amino acids long. The V gene's germline CDR1 is MNHNY and CDR2 SVGAGI (reference sequence). V gene TRBV6-6 combines with J gene TRBJ2-1; 8 bases fit TRBD2. This material consisted of peripheral blood, taken 28 days after the second AZD1222 dose. This TCR was sampled from an adult who received the AZD1222 COVID-19 vaccine. Here the CDR3 reads CASSRLASYNEQFF. The CDR3 DNA is TGTGCCAGCAGTCGACTAGCGTCCTACAATGAGCAGTTCTTC.